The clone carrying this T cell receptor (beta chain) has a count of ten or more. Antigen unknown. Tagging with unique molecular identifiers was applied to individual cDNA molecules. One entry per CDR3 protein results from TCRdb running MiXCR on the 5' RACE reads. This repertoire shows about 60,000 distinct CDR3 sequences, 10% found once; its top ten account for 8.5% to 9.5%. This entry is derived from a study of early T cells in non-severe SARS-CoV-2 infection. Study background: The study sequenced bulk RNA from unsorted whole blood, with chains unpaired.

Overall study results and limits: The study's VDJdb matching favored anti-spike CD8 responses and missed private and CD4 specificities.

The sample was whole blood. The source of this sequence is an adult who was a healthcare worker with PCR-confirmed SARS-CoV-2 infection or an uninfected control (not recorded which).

CDR3 nucleotides: TGTGCCAGCAGTTCCTTAGCGGGAGGGCGACCCGGGGAGCTGTTTTTT. Residues: CASSSLAGGRPGELFF. This chain connects TRBV6-6 to TRBJ2-2; 11 nucleotides line up with TRBD2. V dropped 4 bases and J dropped 6; count of bases not matched to a gene: 7. This CDR3 is built from 16 residues. Germline CDR1 MNHNY, CDR2 SVGAGI (reference sequence).